The 25 T cell receptor beta chains below all came from one sample that was sequenced in a study of CXCR3-negative and CXCR3-positive naive CD8 T cells. Study-wide findings and caveats: CXCR3-positive naive cells carried more hydrophobic TRB CDR3s than CXCR3-negative naive cells did.

TRB cDNA was prepared as libraries by UMI-labeled 5' RACE. From its re-call of the 5' RACE reads, TCRdb lists each CDR3 protein once, without DNA. The sample table sets out under 85,000 distinct CDR3 sequences. Antigens for these TCRs are unknown. The sample taken for sequencing was naive CXCR3+ CD8+ T cells from blood. Stated subset: CD45RO-CCR7+CD27+CD95- naive CD8+ T cells expressing CXCR3 (TNR3+). All receptors come from a human donor in good health. Some clones in this sample may be carry-over from other donors' samples.

The chain has TRBV5-5 and TRBJ2-2. The CDR3 covers 15 residues. Germline V gene lookup returns CDR1 SGHKS and CDR2 YYEKEE (reference sequence). The CDR3 region is CASSLYVGGTGELFF.

The V gene is TRBV5-5, the J gene TRBJ2-7; TCRdb gives TRBD1 as the D gene, but with no DNA this cannot be confirmed. This CDR3 region has 18 residues. CDR1 SGHKS and CDR2 YYEKEE come from the germline V gene (reference sequence). The CDR3 sequence is CASSWGPPQGAGAYEQYF.

The chain uses TRBV20-1 and TRBJ2-2; TCRdb picks TRBD2, but there is no DNA to check that call. The CDR3 totals 16 residues. In germline, CDR1 is DFQATT, CDR2 SNEGSKA (reference sequence). CDR3 in amino acids: CSARDVRGGDTGELFF.

The chain recombines TRBV5-6 with TRBJ2-4; TCRdb designates TRBD1, a call that cannot be tested without DNA. CDR1 SGHDT and CDR2 YYEEEE come from the germline V gene. CDR3 length: 12 amino acids. The CDR3 sequence is CASSLVGTRTIF.

The J gene is TRBJ2-2, the V gene TRBV7-8. The CDR3 totals 13 residues. Per germline, CDR1 SGHVS and CDR2 FQNEAQ. This CDR3 is CASSLETRGELFF.

The V gene is TRBV27, the J gene TRBJ2-3; TCRdb selects TRBD2, and the lack of DNA leaves this call unchecked. The CDR3 is made up of 16 amino acids. The germline V gene encodes CDR1 MNHEY and CDR2 SMNVEV (reference sequence). The CDR3 is CASSLWTGPSSYTQYF.

V and J are TRBV4-2 and TRBJ2-6. CDR1 and CDR2 from the germline V gene are LGHNA and YNFKEQ. This CDR3 has 16 residues. CDR3 region: CASSQMGITGANVLTF.

The rearrangement joins TRBV12-3 or TRBV12-4 to TRBJ2-7. The CDR3 contains 14 residues. CDR3 loop: CASSFGSFSYEQYF.

The rearrangement links TRBV6-2 or TRBV6-3 to TRBJ2-1; the TRBD2 assignment by TCRdb is unverifiable without DNA. CDR3 length equals 13 residues. CDR1 and CDR2 (germline): MNHEY, SVGEGT. The CDR3 loop is CASTWGGRNEQFF.

V usage is TRBV5-1 and J usage is TRBJ2-1; checking the TCRdb D call of TRBD2 is not possible without DNA. CDR3 size: 16 residues. Germline lookup yields CDR1 SGHRS and CDR2 YFSETQ. Here the CDR3 reads CASSPLADFSYNEQFF. The full variable domain, completed using reference TRBV5-1 and TRBJ2-1, is KAGVTQTPRYLIKTRGQQVTLSCSPISGHRSVSWYQQTPGQGLQFLFEYFSETQRNKGNFPGRFSGRQFSNSRSEMNVSTLELGDSALYLCASSPLADFSYNEQFFGPGTRLTVL.

The CDR3 here is CASSDPKTGAEQFF. This chain joins TRBV25-1 and TRBJ2-1; absent DNA, TCRdb's TRBD1 call cannot be checked. The CDR3 has 14 residues. Germline V CDR1 and CDR2: MGHDK, SYGVNS.

The chain couples TRBV7-6 to TRBJ2-3; the D call from TCRdb, TRBD2, cannot be confirmed without DNA. The CDR3 sequence is 15 residues long. Germline values: CDR1 SGHVS, CDR2 FNYEAQ. CDR3 amino acids: CASSSPGAGADTQYF.

The rearrangement uses TRBV5-5 and TRBJ1-5. The germline gives CDR1 SGHKS, CDR2 YYEKEE (reference sequence). There are 14 residues in the CDR3. The CDR3 here is CASSLWDSNQPQHF.

The chain combines TRBV12-3 or TRBV12-4 with TRBJ2-1; TCRdb lists TRBD1, though no DNA is available to test this call. The CDR3 runs 15 residues. This CDR3 reads CASSRTPDGYNEQFF.

V is TRBV15 and J is TRBJ2-5; TCRdb's D call, TRBD2, is unchecked because there is no DNA. The CDR3 is 14 residues long. Looked up from germline, CDR1 is LNHNV and CDR2 is YYDKDF (reference sequence). CDR3 region: CATSRDMAEGTQYF. Full variable domain (remainder filled in from reference TRBV15 and TRBJ2-5): DAMVIQNPRYQVTQFGKPVTLSCSQTLNHNVMYWYQQKSSQAPKLLFHYYDKDFNNEADTPDNFQSRRPNTSFCFLDIRSPGLGDTAMYLCATSRDMAEGTQYFGPGTRLLVL.

The chain uses TRBV18 and TRBJ2-1; with no DNA, the TCRdb D assignment of TRBD1 cannot be verified. CDR3 length: 13 residues. CDR1 and CDR2 (germline): KGHSH, LQKENI. CDR3 residues: CASSPGQYNEQFF. The full variable domain, with the rest looked up from reference TRBV18 and TRBJ2-1, is NAGVMQNPRHLVRRRGQEARLRCSPMKGHSHVYWYRQLPEEGLKFMVYLQKENIIDESGMPKERFSAEFPKEGPSILRIQQVVRGDSAAYFCASSPGQYNEQFFGPGTRLTVL.

The rearrangement uses TRBV7-9 and TRBJ1-3. The CDR3 totals 14 residues. CDR1 is SEHNR, CDR2 FQNEAQ, per germline (reference sequence). CDR3 residues: CASSSVGTGNTIYF.

The chain recombines TRBV5-1 with TRBJ2-1; without DNA, the TCRdb call of TRBD2 cannot be checked. This CDR3 comprises 18 residues. Germline loops: CDR1 SGHRS, CDR2 YFSETQ. The CDR3 spells CASSLGTSGASSYNEQFF.

V is TRBV6-1 and J is TRBJ1-2; TCRdb indicates TRBD1, and absent DNA this call remains unverified. Germline V CDR1 and CDR2: MNHNS, SASEGT. CDR3 length equals 13 residues. The CDR3 protein is CASTDRTNYGYTF.

This chain uses TRBV5-1 with TRBJ2-5; the D call from TCRdb, TRBD2, cannot be confirmed without DNA. The CDR3 spans 15 residues. Germline lookup yields CDR1 SGHRS and CDR2 YFSETQ. CDR3 protein: CASSLGLASSETQYF.

This chain links TRBV10-3 with TRBJ2-1; absent DNA, TCRdb's TRBD2 call cannot be checked. The CDR3 runs to 14 residues. Germline CDR1 reads ENHRY; CDR2 reads SYGVKD. This chain's CDR3 is CAIRGGRANDEQFF.

The V gene is TRBV29-1, the J gene TRBJ2-1; TCRdb outputs TRBD2, but without DNA this stays unchecked. The CDR3 spans 19 residues. CDR1 is SQVTM and CDR2 is ANQGSEA in the germline V gene. CDR3 sequence reads: CSAPFPPATTSGRAYEQFF.

This sequence joins TRBV3-1 and TRBJ2-7; TCRdb selects TRBD2, and the lack of DNA leaves this call unchecked. The germline CDR1 and CDR2 sequences are LGHDT and YNNKEL (reference sequence). The CDR3 is made up of 14 amino acids. CDR3 amino acids: CASSQGLAEYEQYF.

The chain joins TRBV5-1 to TRBJ2-1; with no DNA, the TCRdb D assignment of TRBD1 cannot be verified. The CDR3 covers 16 residues. The V gene's germline CDR1 is SGHRS and CDR2 YFSETQ. The chain's CDR3 is CASSEGQGSSYNEQFF.

The chain combines TRBV6-5 with TRBJ2-3; without DNA, the TCRdb call of TRBD1 cannot be checked. Germline V CDR1 and CDR2: MNHEY, SVGAGI. The CDR3 contains 15 residues. CDR3 region: CASSFTQGGTDTQYF.